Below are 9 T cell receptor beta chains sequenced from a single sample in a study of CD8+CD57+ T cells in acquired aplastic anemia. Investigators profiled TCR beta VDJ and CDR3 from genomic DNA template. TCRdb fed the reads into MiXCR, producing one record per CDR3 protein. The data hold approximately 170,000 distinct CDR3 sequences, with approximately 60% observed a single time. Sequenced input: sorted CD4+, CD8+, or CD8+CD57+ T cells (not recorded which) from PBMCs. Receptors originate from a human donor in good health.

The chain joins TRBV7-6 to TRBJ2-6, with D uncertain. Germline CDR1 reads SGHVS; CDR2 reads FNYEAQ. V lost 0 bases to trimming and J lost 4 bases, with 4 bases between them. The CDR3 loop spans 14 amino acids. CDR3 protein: CASSLALGANVLTF. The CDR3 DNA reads TGTGCCAGCAGCTTAGCGTTGGGGGCCAACGTCCTGACTTTC.

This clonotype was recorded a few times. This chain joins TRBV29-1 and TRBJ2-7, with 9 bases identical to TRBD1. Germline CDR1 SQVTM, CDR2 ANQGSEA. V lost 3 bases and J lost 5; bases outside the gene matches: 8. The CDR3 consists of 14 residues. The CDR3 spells CSVEPGTGINEQYF. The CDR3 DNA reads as TGCAGCGTTGAGCCCGGGACAGGGATCAACGAGCAGTACTTC.

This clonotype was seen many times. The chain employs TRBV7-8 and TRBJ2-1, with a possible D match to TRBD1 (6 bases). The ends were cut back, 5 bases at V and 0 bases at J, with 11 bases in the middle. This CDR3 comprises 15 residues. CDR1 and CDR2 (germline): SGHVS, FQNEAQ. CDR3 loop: CASSITGSSYNEQFF. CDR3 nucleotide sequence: TGTGCCAGCAGCATTACAGGGAGCTCCTACAATGAGCAGTTCTTC.

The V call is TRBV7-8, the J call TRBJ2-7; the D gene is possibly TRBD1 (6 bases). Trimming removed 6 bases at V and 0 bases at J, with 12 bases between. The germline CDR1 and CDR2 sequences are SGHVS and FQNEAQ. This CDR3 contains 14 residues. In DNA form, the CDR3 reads TGTGCCAGCAGTTCAGGGGTCTTCTCCTACGAGCAGTACTTC. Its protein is CASSSGVFSYEQYF. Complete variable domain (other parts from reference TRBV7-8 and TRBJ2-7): GAGVSQSPRYKVAKRGQDVALRCDPISGHVSLFWYQQALGQGPEFLTYFQNEAQLDKSGLPSDRFFAERPEGSVSTLKIQRTQQEDSAVYLCASSSGVFSYEQYFGPGTRLTVT.

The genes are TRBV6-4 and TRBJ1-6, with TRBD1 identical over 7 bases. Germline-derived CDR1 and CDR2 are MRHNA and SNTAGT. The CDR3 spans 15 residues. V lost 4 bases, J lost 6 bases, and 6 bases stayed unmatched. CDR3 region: CASSAETGLNSPLHF. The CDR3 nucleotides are TGTGCCAGCAGTGCCGAGACAGGGCTTAATTCACCCCTCCACTTT.

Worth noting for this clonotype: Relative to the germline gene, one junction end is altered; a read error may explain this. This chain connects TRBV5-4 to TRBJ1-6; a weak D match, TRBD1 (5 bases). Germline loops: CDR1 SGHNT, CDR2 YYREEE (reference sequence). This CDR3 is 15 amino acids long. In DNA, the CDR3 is TGTGCCAGCAGCATAGACAGCTCTTATAATTCACCCCTCCATTTT. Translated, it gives CASSIDSSYNSPLHF. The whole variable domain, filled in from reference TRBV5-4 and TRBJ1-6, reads ETGVTQSPTHLIKTRGQQVTLRCSSQSGHNTVSWYQQALGQGPQFIFQYYREEENGRGNFPPRFSGLQFPNYSSELNVNALELDDSALYLCASSIDSSYNSPLHFGNGTRLTVT.

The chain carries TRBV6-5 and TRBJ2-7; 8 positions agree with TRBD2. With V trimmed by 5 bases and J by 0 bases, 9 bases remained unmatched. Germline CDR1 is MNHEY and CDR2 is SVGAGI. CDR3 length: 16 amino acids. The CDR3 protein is CASSEMVSGASYEQYF. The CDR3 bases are TGTGCCAGCAGTGAGATGGTTAGCGGGGCCTCCTACGAGCAGTACTTC.

The CDR3 coding sequence is TGTGCCAGCAGCTTTGTTGGTGCAACTAATGAAAAACTGTTTTTT. This encodes CASSFVGATNEKLFF. V is TRBV7-2 and J is TRBJ1-4; no clear D. Germline V CDR1 and CDR2: SGHTA, FQGNSA. Deletions cut 3 bases from V and 0 bases from J, with 8 bases between. The CDR3 runs 15 residues.

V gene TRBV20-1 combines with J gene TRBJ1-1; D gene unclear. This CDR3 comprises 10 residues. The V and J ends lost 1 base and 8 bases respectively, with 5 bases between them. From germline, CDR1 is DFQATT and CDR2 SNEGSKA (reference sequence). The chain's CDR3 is CSARGAEAFF. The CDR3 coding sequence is TGCAGTGCTAGAGGCGCCGAAGCTTTCTTT.